This entry features one TCR beta chain sequence. This sample was included in a study of cytomegalovirus exposure and HLA in healthy donors. Study details: Among the 350 to 500 donors who were genotyped, approximately 76% fell in the genetic ancestry cluster that is associated with self-reported Caucasian donors.

The CDR3 spans 16 residues. The germline V gene encodes CDR1 MDHEN and CDR2 SYDVKM. V lost 7 bases to trimming and J lost 0 bases; unmatched junction nucleotides: 7. PCR was performed using 60 Vbeta and 13 Jbeta primers. Clones were read by immunoSEQ multiplex PCR, and TCRdb kept only the in-frame ones, dropping some. The sample includes about 170,000 clones, 70% to 90% of them seen just once. The sample was PBMCs. The chain joins TRBV28 to TRBJ2-3; 10 positions match TRBD2. This TCR was recovered from a man aged 25-40 years in good health and CMV-seropositive. The CDR3 bases are TGTGCCAGCACCCTAGCGGGGGCCCTTAGCACAGATACGCAGTATTTT. The encoded protein is CASTLAGALSTDTQYF.